The next 3 T cell receptor beta chains were all read from a single sample in a study of beta chain features in type 1 diabetes. What these receptors recognize is not known. Study conclusions and caveats: When Type 1 diabetes patients were examined, their TCRB CDR3s proved moderately but significantly shorter in all four CD4+ subsets.

Sequencing targeted expressed TCRB transcripts, as all isolated RNA had been reverse transcribed. Method: immunoSEQ multiplex PCR; TCRdb's copy keeps in-frame clones and lacks some. This table holds 600,000 or so clones, over 12% found once. The sample comprised naive CD4+ T cells from blood. The receptors come from a man aged 18 to 30 with type 1 diabetes.

This clone was recorded a few times. This chain joins TRBV30 and TRBJ2-7, with 11 bases that match TRBD2. With V trimmed by 0 bases and J by 9 bases, 10 bases remained unmatched. The germline gives CDR1 GTSNPN, CDR2 SVGIG (reference sequence). This CDR3 contains 15 residues. The CDR3 region is CAWSVGGLAGGGQYF. In nucleotides, the CDR3 is TGTGCCTGGAGTGTAGGAGGCCTAGCGGGAGGCGGGCAGTACTTC.

This clone was detected a few times. This sequence may be a read error, since a much larger clone differs from it by one base. The J gene is TRBJ2-3, the V gene TRBV4-2; D not resolved. V lost 4 bases to trimming and J lost 2 bases, with 1 base between them. Germline V gene lookup returns CDR1 LGHNA and CDR2 YNFKEQ. This CDR3 is 11 amino acids long. CDR3 sequence: CASSLTDTQYF. DNA of the CDR3: TGTGCCAGCAGCCTCACAGATACGCAGTATTTT.

In this sample, this clone turned up a few times. V is TRBV27 and J is TRBJ2-4; 8 positions agree with TRBD1. J gave up 3 bases and V 5 bases, and 0 bases lay outside the gene matches. The CDR3 is made up of 13 amino acids. CDR1 and CDR2 from the germline V gene are MNHEY and SMNVEV (reference sequence). The CDR3 is CASSDRGKNIQYF. The DNA of the CDR3 is TGTGCCAGCAGTGACAGGGGCAAAAACATTCAGTACTTC.